This TCR beta chain stems from a study of shared clonotypes between healthy human individuals (dated by TCRdb to 2018 to 2021). Looking at the study overall: A few men and a couple of women, aged 18 to 49 years, made up the cohort. For each donor, CD4 naive and CD4 memory were each given three plates, CD8 naive was given two plates, and CD8 memory was given one plate. Leukapheresis yielded between about 0.94 and 8.9 billion PBMCs per donor. Different laboratories and diverse techniques were used to prepare libraries and sequence TCR repertoires, to increase sequencing depth and limit assay-specific biases. Blood TCR repertoires of a handful of healthy adults were deeply sequenced to estimate repertoire size and the extent of clonotype sharing between individuals.

Worth noting for this clone: The antigen it binds to is not known. Base qualities are missing; no much larger clone stands one base away.

What the study reported, not specific to this receptor: The small number of donors limited the genetic and exposure-history diversity represented. Based on pairwise subsampling, the degree of clonotype sharing among donors was expected to be affected by sequencing depth. Naive subsets generally had larger estimated clonotype richness than memory subsets. Incomplete sequencing was indicated by rarefaction of sorted-subset datasets, despite the large sequencing depth. Roughly 5% of naive CD4, around 4% of naive CD8, about 2.1% of memory CD4, and 0.35% to 0.4% of memory CD8 clonotypes were shared across a handful of donors. Only blood was sampled, and tissue TCR repertoires likely differ from those in blood. Clonotypes shared by all four sorted-subset donors showed higher generation probabilities than non-shared clonotypes.

Healthy HIV-negative adults with no recently reported acute infections or vaccinations were included as donors. Every donor was a Caucasian adult residing in Nashville, Tennessee, USA. Magnetic negative selection was used to enrich CD4+ T cells, after which naive cells were positively selected on CD45RA and the negative fraction became the memory subset. After blood collection by leukapheresis, PBMCs were isolated using Ficoll-Histopaque density gradient centrifugation and then cryopreserved in the vapor phase of liquid nitrogen. Purity and quantity of every magnetically sorted T cell population were checked by analytical flow cytometry. From each sorted fraction, genomic DNA was isolated and quantified by UV absorbance on a Nanodrop 2000c. The CDR3 has 12 amino acids, counting the end cysteine and phenylalanine. The CDR3 DNA has 36 bases and is translated from base 1. From the germline V gene (reference sequence), CDR1 is SEHNR and CDR2 is FQNEAQ. V is clipped by 5 bases and J by 3 bases, and the sequence between their germline boundaries is 5 bases long.

TCR CDR3 regions were amplified from genomic DNA by multiplex PCR using the deep immunoSEQ assay. Genomic DNA extracted from each cell subset was distributed evenly over all wells of several immunoSEQ 96-well plates, and each plate served as one replicate. For sorted subsets, approximately 190 ng genomic DNA, equal to some 30,000 T cell genomes, was loaded into each replicate PCR. Purified libraries were measured with a Qubit 3.0 fluorometer, size-checked on a Bioanalyzer 2100, and measured again with the KAPA Library Quantification kit. Each immunoSEQ 96-well plate was sequenced on its own single-read 150-cycle Illumina NextSeq 550 flow cell. For the original study's pipeline: Because only junctional sequences without quality scores were contained in the immunoSEQ output, filtering matching that applied to full-length reads could not be performed. Sequences were annotated with PyIR, a Python wrapper for IgBLAST v1.9, and V/J genes and CDR3 were assigned using IMGT germline references. Reads were filtered out if the reads had weak V/J assignments (E-value above 1e-6), no CDR3, stop codons, out-of-frame junctions, or ambiguous translated residues. V3J clonotypes were defined as sequences sharing the same inferred V gene, J gene, and CDR3 amino acid sequence. Percentage overlap between repertoires was computed as shared unique clonotypes divided by the size of the smaller repertoire. Repertoire richness was assessed with RTK rarefaction, the Chao1 estimator, and Recon v2.1 estimates of unobserved clonotypes. OLGA was used to compute generation probabilities for all TCRbeta clonotypes that the gDNA method yielded from a handful of donors. TCRdb obtained this table from immuneACCESS and retained in-frame rearrangements with V and J assigned. These tables miss some clones; where compared with another copy, unresolved V genes account for less than half of the shortfall, and the remainder is unexplained. The V and J calls and clone size come from that table; D and trimming were worked out from the DNA. The sample includes some 1,100,000 clones, with roughly 74% observed a single time. The ten largest clones capture under 0.6% of the sample.

The sample taken for sequencing was memory CD4+ T cells from PBMCs. What this sample's cell subset or site label stands for: CD45RA-negative fraction. This clonotype was sampled from a man in his late teens or twenties in good health. Some clones in this sample may be carry-over from other donors' samples. The chain joins TRBV7-9 to TRBJ2-1; the D gene cannot be resolved reliably. The CDR3 reads as follows: CASSHDYNEQFF. The DNA reads TGTGCCAGCAGCCACGACTACAATGAGCAGTTCTTC. With the rest looked up from the reference TRBV7-9 and TRBJ2-1 genes rather than sequenced, the full variable domain is DTGVSQNPRHKITKRGQNVTFRCDPISEHNRLYWYRQTLGQGPEFLTYFQNEAQLEKSRLLSDRFSAERPKGSFSTLEIQRTEQGDSAMYLCASSHDYNEQFFGPGTRLTVL.